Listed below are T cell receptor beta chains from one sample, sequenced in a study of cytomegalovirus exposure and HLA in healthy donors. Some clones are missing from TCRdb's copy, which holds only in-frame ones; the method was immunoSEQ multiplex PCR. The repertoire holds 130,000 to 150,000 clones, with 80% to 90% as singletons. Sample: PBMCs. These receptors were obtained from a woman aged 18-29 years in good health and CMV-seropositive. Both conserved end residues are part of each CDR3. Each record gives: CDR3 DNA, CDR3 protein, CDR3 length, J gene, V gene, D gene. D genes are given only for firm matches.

TGTGCCAGCAGTTTAGGTAGCGGGCTCACCGGGGAGCTGTTTTTT	CASSLGSGLTGELFF	15	TRBJ2-2	TRBV28	TRBD2
TGTGCCAGCAGTGGTAGCGGGAGAGACTACGAGCAGTACTTC	CASSGSGRDYEQYF	14	TRBJ2-7	TRBV6-1	TRBD2
TGTGCCAGTAACCCGACAGGGCTACGGACCGGGGAGCTGTTTTTT	CASNPTGLRTGELFF	15	TRBJ2-2	TRBV19	TRBD1
TGTGCCAGCAGCTTAGACAGGGGGTATGAAGCTTTCTTT	CASSLDRGYEAFF	13	TRBJ1-1	TRBV11-2	TRBD1
TGTGCCAGCAGTTTAGGGGGTAGGCAGGGGCTCGGCTACACCTTC	CASSLGGRQGLGYTF	15	TRBJ1-2	TRBV28	.
TGTGCCAGAAGCTTGGCTAGCGCCAATGAGCAGTTCTTC	CARSLASANEQFF	13	TRBJ2-1	TRBV5-3	.
TGTGCCAGCAGTTACGGGACACCATACGATCAGCCCCAGCATTTT	CASSYGTPYDQPQHF	15	TRBJ1-5	TRBV6-6	.
TGCGCCAGCAGCTTGGCCCCGGGACAGGGGGCTGGCTATGGCTACACCTTC	CASSLAPGQGAGYGYTF	17	TRBJ1-2	TRBV5-1	TRBD1
TGTGCCAGCAGTTACGGGGGGTTGATATACAATGAGCAGTTCTTC	CASSYGGLIYNEQFF	15	TRBJ2-1	TRBV6-5	.
TGCGCCAGCAGCTTGGCCGGGCTAGCGGTAACCGGGGAGCTGTTTTTT	CASSLAGLAVTGELFF	16	TRBJ2-2	TRBV5-1	TRBD2
TGTGCCAGCTCACCACGAGATCTGAACACTGAAGCTTTCTTT	CASSPRDLNTEAFF	14	TRBJ1-1	TRBV18	.
TGTGCCAGTAGTTTGGACAGGACAAACTATGGCTACACCTTC	CASSLDRTNYGYTF	14	TRBJ1-2	TRBV19	TRBD1
TGTGCCAGCAGCGCCTCGACAGGGGGCTCTGGCCAGTACTTC	CASSASTGGSGQYF	14	TRBJ2-5	TRBV11-2	TRBD1
TGTGCCAGCAAAGAGTTTTTCCTCGGGACTGAAGCTTTCTTT	CASKEFFLGTEAFF	14	TRBJ1-1	TRBV6-1	.
TGTGCCAGCGCCGAAAGACTAGGAGAGACCCAGTACTTC	CASAERLGETQYF	13	TRBJ2-5	TRBV27	.
TGTGCCAGCAGCCAAGTTGGCCGGGGAAGAATCTATGGCTACACCTTC	CASSQVGRGRIYGYTF	16	TRBJ1-2	TRBV4-2	.
TGTGCCAGCACCGGGAGGGCTTACGAGCAGTACTTC	CASTGRAYEQYF	12	TRBJ2-7	TRBV7-2	TRBD2
TGCAGTGCCAACATAGATACGCAGTATTTT	CSANIDTQYF	10	TRBJ2-3	TRBV20-1	.
TGTGCCAGCAGTTCCAGGGGGCACAGCACAGATACGCAGTATTTT	CASSSRGHSTDTQYF	15	TRBJ2-3	TRBV6-5	TRBD1
TGTGCCAGCAGTTACTCGGGGACTAGCGGATTAGAGACCCAGTACTTC	CASSYSGTSGLETQYF	16	TRBJ2-5	TRBV6-5	TRBD2
TGTGCCAGCAGCTTATCCGGTAGCACAGATACGCAGTATTTT	CASSLSGSTDTQYF	14	TRBJ2-3	TRBV11-3	.
TGCGCCAGCAGCTCCGGAGTTGGCGGACAGGGGACCGACGAGCAGTACTTC	CASSSGVGGQGTDEQYF	17	TRBJ2-7	TRBV5-1	TRBD1
TGTGCCAGCAGCCAGCGGACTAGCGGGGGGTATGGATCCTACAATGAGCAGTTCTTC	CASSQRTSGGYGSYNEQFF	19	TRBJ2-1	TRBV9	TRBD2